This T cell receptor (beta chain) was sequenced during a study of OX40 agonist ivuxolimab in advanced cancers. The overall study: The treatment was a fully human IgG2 OX40 agonist, ivuxolimab.

Using immunoSEQ multiplex PCR, the repertoire was profiled, and TCRdb retains in-frame clones only, with some absent. The repertoire has roughly 100,000 clones, over 75% of them found once; the top ten carry roughly 3.8%. This specimen was CD4+ or CD8+ T cells sorted from blood, taken in a trial of the OX40 agonist ivuxolimab. The sequence was obtained from an adult with an advanced solid tumor such as melanoma, head and neck, liver or kidney cancer.

As DNA, the CDR3 is TGTGCCAGCAGTAACGAGGGGTGGGGCCGTCAAGAGACCCAGTACTTC. It specifies CASSNEGWGRQETQYF. The gene calls are TRBV25-1 and TRBJ2-5, with D perhaps given as TRBD1 or TRBD2 (5 bases each). The V end was cut by 5 bases, the J end by 2 bases, with 18 bases between. The germline gives CDR1 MGHDK, CDR2 SYGVNS. The CDR3 totals 16 residues. Supplemented by reference TRBV25-1 and TRBJ2-5, the full variable domain reads EADIYQTPRYLVIGTGKKITLECSQTMGHDKMYWYQQDPGMELHLIHYSYGVNSTEKGDLSSESTVSRIRTEHFPLTLESARPSHTSQYLCASSNEGWGRQETQYFGPGTRLLVL.